This is a list of T cell receptor beta chains from one sample in a study of cytomegalovirus exposure and HLA in healthy donors. The protocol was immunoSEQ multiplex PCR, while the TCRdb copy is restricted to in-frame clones and leaves out a portion. The profile shows 70,000 to 80,000 clones, roughly 86% of them singletons. Sequenced input: PBMCs. The receptors shown here come from a man between 18 and 29 years old in good health and CMV-seronegative. Both conserved end residues are part of each CDR3. A D gene is named only where the DNA matches it firmly. Clone size appears in some rows only: once, few, many, or a class for an expanded clone.

j_gene | v_gene | d_gene | abundance | CDR3nt | CDR3aa
TRBJ2-7 | TRBV9 | . | . | TGTGCCAGCAGCGTAGTAACCAGCGGCGGGCCCCGAGGGCCCTACGAGCAGTACTTC | CASSVVTSGGPRGPYEQYF
TRBJ2-7 | TRBV21-1 | . | . | TGTGCCAGCACCTGGACAGGGATCGGGGACGAGCAGTACTTC | CASTWTGIGDEQYF
TRBJ2-1 | TRBV7-9 | TRBD2 | . | TGTGCCAGCAGCCCGCGGGTGGGCGGGAGGGCCCACAATGAGCAGTTCTTC | CASSPRVGGRAHNEQFF
TRBJ2-1 | TRBV6-6 | . | . | TGTGCCAGCAGTCGACATTCCTCCTACAATGAGCAGTTCTTC | CASSRHSSYNEQFF
TRBJ2-7 | TRBV28 | TRBD1 | . | TGTGCCAGCAGTTCCGGACAGGGGGACGAGCAGTACTTC | CASSSGQGDEQYF
TRBJ2-3 | TRBV7-2 | . | . | TGTGCCAGCAGCTTAGCGCGATGGGGGGGCGTGTCAGATACGCAGTATTTT | CASSLARWGGVSDTQYF
TRBJ2-3 | TRBV7-2 | . | . | TGTGCCAGCAGGTTAGCGGGACAGGGCACAGATACGCAGTATTTT | CASRLAGQGTDTQYF
TRBJ2-7 | TRBV28 | . | few | TGTGCCAGCAGTCGAGAAAATCGTTACGAGCAGTACTTC | CASSRENRYEQYF
TRBJ1-1 | TRBV28 | . | once | TGTGCCAGCAACGGCAGGGAAGCTTTCTTT | CASNGREAFF
TRBJ1-6 | TRBV7-9 | . | . | TGTGCCAGCAGCCAAGGGGGGGGCCCGAGCTCCTATAATTCACCCCTCCACTTT | CASSQGGGPSSYNSPLHF
TRBJ2-7 | TRBV5-1 | . | . | TGCGCCAGCAGCAAGGACAGCTACGAGCAGTACTTC | CASSKDSYEQYF
TRBJ1-1 | TRBV6-5 | TRBD1 | . | TGTGCCAGCAGTTTCAAGACAGGGTGGACTGAAGCTTTCTTT | CASSFKTGWTEAFF
TRBJ2-3 | TRBV28 | TRBD2 | . | TGTGCCAGCAGTCTCGGACTAGCGGGAGGGCCCTTCACTCAGTATTTT | CASSLGLAGGPFTQYF
TRBJ2-4 | TRBV4-1 | . | . | TGCGCCAGCAGCCAAGTTGCACAGGGTGGGAACATTCAGTACTTC | CASSQVAQGGNIQYF
TRBJ1-3 | TRBV19 | . | . | TGTGCCGGATCCCGCGGTTCTGGAAACACCATATATTTT | CAGSRGSGNTIYF
TRBJ1-1 | TRBV5-6 | TRBD1 | . | TGTGCCAGCAGCGCGGGACAGGGTATCGCCACTGAAGCTTTCTTT | CASSAGQGIATEAFF
TRBJ2-3 | TRBV5-1 | . | . | TGCGCCAGCAGCTTGCAGGGGACCACTCCCACAGATACGCAGTATTTT | CASSLQGTTPTDTQYF
TRBJ1-5 | TRBV2 | TRBD1 | . | TGTGCCAGCAGCGGGGACAGCTATAGCAATCAGCCCCAGCATTTT | CASSGDSYSNQPQHF
TRBJ2-2 | TRBV5-1 | TRBD2 | . | TGCGCCAGCAGCTTGGGACTAGCCCGAGGGACCGGGGAGCTGTTTTTT | CASSLGLARGTGELFF
TRBJ1-1 | TRBV7-9 | . | . | TGTGCCAGCAGGGAGATGAACACTGAAGCTTTCTTT | CASREMNTEAFF
TRBJ2-2 | TRBV30 | . | . | TGTGCCTGGCACCAGATTAACACCGGGGAGCTGTTTTTT | CAWHQINTGELFF
TRBJ2-3 | TRBV7-9 | . | . | TGTGCCAGCAGCTTTAGTACAGATACGCAGTATTTT | CASSFSTDTQYF